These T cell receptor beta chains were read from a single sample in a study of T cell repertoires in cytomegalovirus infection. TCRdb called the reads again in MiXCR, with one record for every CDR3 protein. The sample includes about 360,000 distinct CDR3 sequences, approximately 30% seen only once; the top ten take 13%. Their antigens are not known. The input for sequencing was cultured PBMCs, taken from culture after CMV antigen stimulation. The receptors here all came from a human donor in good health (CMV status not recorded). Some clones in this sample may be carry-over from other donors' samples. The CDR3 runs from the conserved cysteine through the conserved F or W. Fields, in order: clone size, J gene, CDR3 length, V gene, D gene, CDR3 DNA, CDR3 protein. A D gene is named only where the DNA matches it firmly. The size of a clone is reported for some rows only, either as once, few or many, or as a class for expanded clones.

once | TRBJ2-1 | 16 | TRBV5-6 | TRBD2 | TGTGCCAGCAGCTTGGCGGGGGGTCGGGACGACAATGAGCAGTTCTTC | CASSLAGGRDDNEQFF
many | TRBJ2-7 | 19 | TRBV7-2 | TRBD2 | TGTGCCAGCAGCTCTTCCGGGACTAGCGGGACCCATAGCTCCTACGAGCAGTACTTC | CASSSSGTSGTHSSYEQYF
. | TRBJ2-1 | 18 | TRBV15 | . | TGTGCCACCAGCAGAGGTTCCGCCGGGAGAGAGTCCTACAATGAGCAGTTCTTC | CATSRGSAGRESYNEQFF
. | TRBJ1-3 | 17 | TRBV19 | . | TGTGCCAGTAGTATCGGGCGGGCAGGGCTTTCTGGAAACACCATATATTTT | CASSIGRAGLSGNTIYF
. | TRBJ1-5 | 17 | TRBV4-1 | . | TGCGCCAGCAGCCAAGGAACGGGACACTTGGTCGATCAGCCCCAGCATTTT | CASSQGTGHLVDQPQHF
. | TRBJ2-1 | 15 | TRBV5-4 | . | TGTGCCAGCAGCTTGGTAGGGCCATCCTACAATGAGCAGTTCTTC | CASSLVGPSYNEQFF
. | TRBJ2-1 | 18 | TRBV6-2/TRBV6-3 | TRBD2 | TGTGCCAGCAGTTATGGGAGGGGCCCTCTTGGATTTTCGAATGAGCAGTTCTTC | CASSYGRGPLGFSNEQFF
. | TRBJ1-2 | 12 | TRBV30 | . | TGTGCCTGGACACACAGAGCCTATGGCTACACCTTC | CAWTHRAYGYTF
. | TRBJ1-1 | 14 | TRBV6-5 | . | TGTGCCAGCAGACGTGGCCCCCCGTCGGGTGAAGCTTTCTTT | CASRRGPPSGEAFF
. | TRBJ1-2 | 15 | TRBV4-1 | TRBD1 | TGCGCCAGCAGCCAAGATCTGGTCAGGGGGTATGGCTACACCTTC | CASSQDLVRGYGYTF